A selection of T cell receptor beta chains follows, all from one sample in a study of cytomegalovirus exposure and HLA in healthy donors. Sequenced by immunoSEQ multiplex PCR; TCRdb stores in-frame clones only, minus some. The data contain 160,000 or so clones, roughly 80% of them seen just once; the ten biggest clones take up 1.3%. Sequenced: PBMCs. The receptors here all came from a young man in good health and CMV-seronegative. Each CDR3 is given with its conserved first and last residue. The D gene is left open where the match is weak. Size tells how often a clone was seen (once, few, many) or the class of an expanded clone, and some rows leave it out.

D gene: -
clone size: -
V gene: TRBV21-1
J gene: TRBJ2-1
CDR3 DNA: TGTGCCAGCAGCAAGAAGGTCGACGGGAGGGCCTGGAATGAGCAGTTCTTC
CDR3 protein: CASSKKVDGRAWNEQFF

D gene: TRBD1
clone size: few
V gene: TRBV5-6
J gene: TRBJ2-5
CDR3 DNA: TGTGCCAGCAGCCCGAGGACAGGCGGGGAGACCCAGTACTTC
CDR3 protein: CASSPRTGGETQYF

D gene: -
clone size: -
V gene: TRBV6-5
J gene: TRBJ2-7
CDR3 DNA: TGTGCCAGCAGTTACTCGGACGGGGACTACGAGCAGTACTTC
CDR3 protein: CASSYSDGDYEQYF

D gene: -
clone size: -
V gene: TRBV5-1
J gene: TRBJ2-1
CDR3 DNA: TGCGCCAGCAGCTCGAACGGAGGCCCCGGGCCGTGGGCTAGCTATGAGCAGTTCTTC
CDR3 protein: CASSSNGGPGPWASYEQFF

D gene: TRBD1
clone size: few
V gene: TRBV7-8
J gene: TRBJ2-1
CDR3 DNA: TGTGCCAGCAGCCAACATGACAGGGTTGGGCACAATGAGCAGTTCTTC
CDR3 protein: CASSQHDRVGHNEQFF

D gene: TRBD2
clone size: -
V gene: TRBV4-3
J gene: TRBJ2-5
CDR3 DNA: TGCGCCAGCAGCCAAGGGTGGAAACTAGCGGCCCAAGAGACCCAGTACTTC
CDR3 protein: CASSQGWKLAAQETQYF

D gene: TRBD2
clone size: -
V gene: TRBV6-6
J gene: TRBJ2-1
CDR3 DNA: TGTGCCAGCAGACCGGGGACTAGCGGCTACAATGAGCAGTTCTTC
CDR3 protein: CASRPGTSGYNEQFF

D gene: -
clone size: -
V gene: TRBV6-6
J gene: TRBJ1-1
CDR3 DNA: TGTGCCAGCAGTTACTCGTTACAGACGAACACTGAAGCTTTCTTT
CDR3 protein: CASSYSLQTNTEAFF

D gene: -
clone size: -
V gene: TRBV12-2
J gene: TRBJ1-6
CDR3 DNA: TGTGCGGATCCGCGGCGGAGGAAATTAGGTTCACCCCTCCACTTT
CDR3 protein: CADPRRRKLGSPLHF

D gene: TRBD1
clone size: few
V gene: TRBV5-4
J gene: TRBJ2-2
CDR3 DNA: TGTGCCAGCAGCTCGGGACAGGGGTACACCGGGGAGCTGTTTTTT
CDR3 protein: CASSSGQGYTGELFF

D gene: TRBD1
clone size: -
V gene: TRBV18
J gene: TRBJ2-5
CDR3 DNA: TGTGCCAGCTCACCAGGGACAGGTTTCGGGGAGACCCAGTACTTC
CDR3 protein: CASSPGTGFGETQYF

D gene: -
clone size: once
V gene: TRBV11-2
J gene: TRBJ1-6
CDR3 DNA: TGTGCCAGCAGCTTAGAACAGGGAACTAATTCACCCCTCCACTTT
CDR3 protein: CASSLEQGTNSPLHF

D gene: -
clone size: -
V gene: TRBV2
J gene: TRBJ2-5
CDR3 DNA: TGTGCCAGCAGTGTAAGGCTAGTTGGGCAAGAGACCCAGTACTTC
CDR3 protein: CASSVRLVGQETQYF

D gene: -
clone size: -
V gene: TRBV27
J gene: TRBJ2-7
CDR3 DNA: TGTGCCAGCAGTTTATCGAAGTACAGGACCCCCTACGAGCAGTACTTC
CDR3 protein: CASSLSKYRTPYEQYF

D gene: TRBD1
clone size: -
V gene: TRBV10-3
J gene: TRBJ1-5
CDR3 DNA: TGTGCCATCAGTGGGGGACAGGGGAGCCAGCCCCAGCATTTT
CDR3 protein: CAISGGQGSQPQHF

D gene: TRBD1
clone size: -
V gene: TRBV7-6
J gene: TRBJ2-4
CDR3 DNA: TGTGCCAGCAGCCCGGACAGGGCTTTAGCCAAAAACATTCAGTACTTC
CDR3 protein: CASSPDRALAKNIQYF

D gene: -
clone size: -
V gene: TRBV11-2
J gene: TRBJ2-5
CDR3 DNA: TGTGCCAGCAGCTTAGGAGGTTCGGAGACCCAGTACTTC
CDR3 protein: CASSLGGSETQYF

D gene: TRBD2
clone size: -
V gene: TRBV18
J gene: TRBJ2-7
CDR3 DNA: TGTGCCAGCTCACCGGCGTTTGAGCGGGGTTCCTACGAGCAGTACTTC
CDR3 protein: CASSPAFERGSYEQYF

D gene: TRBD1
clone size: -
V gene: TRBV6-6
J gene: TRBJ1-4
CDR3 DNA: TGTGCCAGCAAACCACAGGGGACGGCTAATGAAAAACTGTTTTTT
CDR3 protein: CASKPQGTANEKLFF

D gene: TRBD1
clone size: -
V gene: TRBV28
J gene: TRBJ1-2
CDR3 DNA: TGTGCCAGCAGTTTATCAATCCGACAGGGGGCAAGCTACACCTTC
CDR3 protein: CASSLSIRQGASYTF

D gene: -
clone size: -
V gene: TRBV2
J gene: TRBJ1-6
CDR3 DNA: TGTGCCAGCAGTAAAAGTAGCTCCTATAATTCACCCCTCCACTTT
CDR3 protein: CASSKSSSYNSPLHF

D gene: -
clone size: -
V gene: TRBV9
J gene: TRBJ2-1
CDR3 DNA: TGTGCCAGCAGCGTAGGCGGCCCAGGGGTAGGGCAGTTCTTC
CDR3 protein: CASSVGGPGVGQFF

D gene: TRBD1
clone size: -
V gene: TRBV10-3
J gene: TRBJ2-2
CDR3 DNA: TGTGCCATCAGTCATCGACAGGGTGAGGTGGGCGGGGAGCTGTTTTTT
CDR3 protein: CAISHRQGEVGGELFF

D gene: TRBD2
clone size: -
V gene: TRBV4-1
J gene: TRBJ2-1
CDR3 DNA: TGCGCCAGCAGCCAAGATTCTGTCGGGAGGGGATACAATGAGCAGTTCTTC
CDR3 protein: CASSQDSVGRGYNEQFF

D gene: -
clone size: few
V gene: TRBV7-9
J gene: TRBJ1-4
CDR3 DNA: TGTGCCAGCACGCAGGCGAATGAAAAACTGTTTTTT
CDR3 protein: CASTQANEKLFF

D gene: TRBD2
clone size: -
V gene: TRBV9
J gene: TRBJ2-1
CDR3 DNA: TGTGCCAGCAGCGCCAAGGGACTAGCCAAAAACAATGAGCAGTTCTTC
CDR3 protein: CASSAKGLAKNNEQFF

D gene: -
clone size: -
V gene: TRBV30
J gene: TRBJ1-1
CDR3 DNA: TGTGCCTGGAGTCCGGGGGGGATAGGTGAAGCTTTCTTT
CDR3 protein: CAWSPGGIGEAFF

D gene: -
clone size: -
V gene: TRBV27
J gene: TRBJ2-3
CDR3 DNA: TGTGCCAGCAGTTTATGGGCCAAAGATACGCAGTATTTT
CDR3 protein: CASSLWAKDTQYF

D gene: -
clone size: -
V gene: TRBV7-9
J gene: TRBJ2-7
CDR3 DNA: TGTGCCAGCAGCTCGAAAAATAAAGGACACTACGAGCAGTACTTC
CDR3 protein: CASSSKNKGHYEQYF

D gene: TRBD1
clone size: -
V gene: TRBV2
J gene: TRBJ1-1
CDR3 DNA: TGTGCCAGCAGTGAATCGGACAGGAGGAACACTGAAGCTTTCTTT
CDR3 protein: CASSESDRRNTEAFF

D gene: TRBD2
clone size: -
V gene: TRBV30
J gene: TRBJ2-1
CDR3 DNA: TGTGCCTGGGCTAGACTAGCGGGGCTCTACAATGAGCAGTTCTTC
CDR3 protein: CAWARLAGLYNEQFF

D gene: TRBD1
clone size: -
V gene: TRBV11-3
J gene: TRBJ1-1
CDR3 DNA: TGTGCCAGCAGCCCCGACAGGGGGAACACTGAAGCTTTCTTT
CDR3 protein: CASSPDRGNTEAFF

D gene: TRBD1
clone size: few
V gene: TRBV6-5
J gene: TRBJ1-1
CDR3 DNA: TGTGCCAGCAGTTTTCTCCCGGGACAGATCACTGAAGCTTTCTTT
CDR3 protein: CASSFLPGQITEAFF

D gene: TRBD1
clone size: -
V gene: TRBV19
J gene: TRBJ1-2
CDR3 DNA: TGTGCCAGTACCCCGACAGGGACCTATGGCTACACCTTC
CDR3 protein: CASTPTGTYGYTF

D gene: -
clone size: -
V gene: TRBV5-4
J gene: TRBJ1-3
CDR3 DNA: TGTGCCAGCAGCTCACCGACAGTCTCTGGAAACACCATATATTTT
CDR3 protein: CASSSPTVSGNTIYF

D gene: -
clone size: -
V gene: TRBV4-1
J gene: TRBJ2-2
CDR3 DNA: TGCGCCAGCAGCCAAGATCGAGGGAAAGGGCTCCGCGGCGGCGGGGAGCTGTTTTTT
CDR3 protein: CASSQDRGKGLRGGGELFF

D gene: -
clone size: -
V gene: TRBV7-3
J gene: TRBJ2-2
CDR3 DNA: TGTGCCAGCAGCTTGGGCCCTTACACCGGGGAGCTGTTTTTT
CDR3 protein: CASSLGPYTGELFF